This passage covers 22 T cell receptor beta chains from one sample sequenced in a study of blood T cell repertoires in COVID-19. The data were produced by immunoSEQ multiplex PCR, yet TCRdb's version contains in-frame clones alone and is incomplete. The sample records approximately 450,000 clones, around 89% being singletons. Sequenced sample: peripheral blood. These receptors all stem from a woman between 25 and 40 years old with acute or convalescent COVID-19.

The chain employs TRBV3-1 (or the pseudogene TRBV3-2) and TRBJ1-5; the D gene is possibly TRBD1 (6 bases). The germline V and J ends were trimmed by 1 base and 7 bases, with 14 bases remaining between them. Germline V lookup: CDR1 LGHDT, CDR2 YNNKEL (reference sequence). This CDR3 has 15 residues. CDR3 coding DNA: TGTGCCAGCAGCCAAGGACAGGCTTCCCCACAGCCCCAGCATTTT. Protein product: CASSQGQASPQPQHF.

This chain links TRBV19 with TRBJ2-1; 7 bases align to TRBD2. Germline V gene lookup returns CDR1 LNHDA and CDR2 SQIVND (reference sequence). V lost 7 bases, J lost 4 bases, and 10 bases stayed unmatched. The CDR3 runs to 15 residues. The CDR3 DNA sequence: TGTGCCAGTAATTGGGACGGGGGGAAGTACAATGAGCAGTTCTTC. It is translated as CASNWDGGKYNEQFF.

The chain uses TRBV5-4 and TRBJ1-4; weak D call: TRBD1 (6 bases). The CDR3 sequence is 14 residues long. Trimming left V 4 bases short and J 1 base short, with 8 bases between. Germline V lookup: CDR1 SGHNT, CDR2 YYREEE (reference sequence). The CDR3 is CASSPGVTNEKLFF. The CDR3 DNA follows: TGTGCCAGCAGCCCAGGGGTAACTAATGAAAAACTGTTTTTT.

The V and J genes are TRBV27 and TRBJ2-1; 9 bases line up with TRBD1. The length of the CDR3 is 14 residues. V shed 6 bases, J shed 8 bases, and the junction held 8 bases outside the gene matches. CDR1 is MNHEY and CDR2 is SMNVEV in the germline V gene (reference sequence). The CDR3 region is CASSLRTGDHEQFF. The CDR3 nucleotides read TGTGCCAGCAGCCTTAGGACAGGGGACCATGAGCAGTTCTTC.

V gene TRBV24-1 combines with J gene TRBJ2-3, with 9 bases matching TRBD1. The CDR3 runs 17 residues. Germline CDR1 is KGHDR and CDR2 is SFDVKD. The J segment lost 6 bases and the V segment lost 0 bases, leaving 9 bases of the junction unmatched. This CDR3 is CATSDLPGTGKGDTQYF. Written as DNA, the CDR3 is TGTGCCACCAGTGATTTGCCTGGGACAGGGAAGGGGGATACGCAGTATTTT.

V is TRBV5-1 and J is TRBJ2-7; 10 bases fit TRBD1. V lost 0 bases to trimming and J lost 3 bases; unmatched junction nucleotides: 6. The CDR3 runs 16 residues. From germline, CDR1 is SGHRS and CDR2 YFSETQ. This CDR3 reads CASSLAPGTGDYEQYF. DNA for the CDR3: TGCGCCAGCAGCTTGGCACCCGGGACAGGGGACTACGAGCAGTACTTC.

This clone was seen more than once but under ten times. V is TRBV6-2 or TRBV6-3 and J is TRBJ2-3; 7 nucleotides line up with TRBD1. V dropped 0 bases and J dropped 8; count of bases not matched to a gene: 11. The CDR3 totals 16 residues. The germline gives CDR1 MNHEY, CDR2 SVGEGT. The CDR3 spells CASSYSTSNRGLTQYF. The CDR3 coding sequence is TGTGCCAGCAGTTACTCAACCTCTAACAGGGGTCTTACGCAGTATTTT.

V usage is TRBV10-3 and J usage is TRBJ1-6; D remains unclear. The CDR3 has 13 residues. V was pared by 11 bases and J by 0 bases, with 8 bases between. The V gene's germline CDR1 is ENHRY and CDR2 SYGVKD. This CDR3 is CAAGSSYNSPLHF. CDR3 nucleotide sequence: TGTGCCGCGGGGAGCTCCTATAATTCACCCCTCCACTTT.

The rearrangement links TRBV9 to TRBJ1-2; D is possibly TRBD1 (5 bases). The germline V gene encodes CDR1 SGDLS and CDR2 YYNGEE. This CDR3 comprises 12 residues. Between the trimmed V and J ends, which lost 5 bases and 8 bases, there was a span of 13 bases. DNA for the CDR3: TGTGCCAGCAGAACCAGGGCTGGGGGCTACACCTTC. Translated, it gives CASRTRAGGYTF.

In this sample, this clone turned up a few times. The chain's CDR3 is CAISASTSGGAVGQYF. CDR3 in DNA: TGTGCCATCAGTGCCTCGACTAGCGGGGGGGCCGTGGGGCAGTATTTT. The chain recombines TRBV10-3 with TRBJ2-3; 14 bases are a match to TRBD2. Per the germline V gene, CDR1 is ENHRY and CDR2 is SYGVKD. Trimming at V came to 4 bases and at J to 11 bases, leaving 11 bases not matched to a gene. There are 16 residues in the CDR3.

V usage is TRBV11-2 and J usage is TRBJ2-5; 12 bases are shared with TRBD2. The CDR3 is 18 amino acids. The germline gives CDR1 SGHAT, CDR2 FQNNGV. J lost 7 bases, V lost 0 bases, and 12 bases had no gene match. The CDR3 DNA sequence: TGTGCCAGCAGCTTAGAGGGGACTAGCGGGTACAACGGTCGGACCCAGTACTTC. It is translated as CASSLEGTSGYNGRTQYF.

The CDR3 DNA reads as TGTGCCAGCAGCTTGATTTATCAACGGGGAAATACAGATACGCAGTATTTT. Its protein product is CASSLIYQRGNTDTQYF. The chain links TRBV5-4 to TRBJ2-3; TRBD2 might be the D (5 bases). Trimming took 1 base from V and 3 from J, leaving 18 bases between them. The CDR3 length is 17 residues. Germline V gene data show CDR1 as SGHNT and CDR2 as YYREEE (reference sequence). Full variable domain (rest looked up from reference TRBV5-4 and TRBJ2-3): ETGVTQSPTHLIKTRGQQVTLRCSSQSGHNTVSWYQQALGQGPQFIFQYYREEENGRGNFPPRFSGLQFPNYSSELNVNALELDDSALYLCASSLIYQRGNTDTQYFGPGTRLTVL.

The rearrangement links TRBV28 to TRBJ1-2; D uncertain. CDR3 length: 13 residues. Trimming shortened V by 3 bases and J by 6 bases, and 11 bases separated the two germline ends. Germline V gene data show CDR1 as MDHEN and CDR2 as SYDVKM. CDR3 DNA: TGTGCCAGCAGTTTTTCCCTGAGCGATGGCTACACCTTC. It specifies CASSFSLSDGYTF.

In DNA form, the CDR3 reads TGTGCCAGCAGTTACGTACCAACAGGGGGCGGGAATGAGCAGTTCTTC. Its translation is CASSYVPTGGGNEQFF. The chain joins TRBV7-8 to TRBJ2-1, with 9 bases lining up with TRBD1. In germline, CDR1 is SGHVS, CDR2 FQNEAQ. The CDR3 is 16 amino acids. Trimming at V came to 6 bases and at J to 7 bases, leaving 13 bases not matched to a gene. Using reference TRBV7-8 and TRBJ2-1 for the parts outside the CDR3, the full variable domain is GAGVSQSPRYKVAKRGQDVALRCDPISGHVSLFWYQQALGQGPEFLTYFQNEAQLDKSGLPSDRFFAERPEGSVSTLKIQRTQQEDSAVYLCASSYVPTGGGNEQFFGPGTRLTVL.

The rearrangement joins TRBV30 to TRBJ2-5; D unresolved. The germline V gene has CDR1 GTSNPN and CDR2 SVGIG (reference sequence). The length of the CDR3 is 14 residues. V lost 0 bases and J lost 5, with 13 bases in between. The CDR3 nucleotides are TGTGCCTGGAGTGTACTGAGATCGTGGGAGACCCAGTACTTC. Its translation: CAWSVLRSWETQYF. The full variable domain, completed using reference TRBV30 and TRBJ2-5, is SQTIHQWPATLVQPVGSPLSLECTVEGTSNPNLYWYRQAAGRGLQLLFYSVGIGQISSEVPQNLSASRPQDRQFILSSKKLLLSDSGFYLCAWSVLRSWETQYFGPGTRLLVL.

The CDR3 region is CASSTPGQGTKNIQYF. The CDR3 region has the DNA TGTGCCAGCAGCACACCGGGACAGGGAACCAAAAACATTCAGTACTTC. The J gene is TRBJ2-4, the V gene TRBV21-1; TRBD1 was called by the table and not checked on the DNA. TRBV21-1 is marked as a pseudogene. This CDR3 is 16 amino acids long.

This rearrangement joins TRBV25-1 to TRBJ2-1, with TRBD1 identical over 10 bases. Germline trimming cut 5 bases from V and 7 bases from J; bases unmatched to any gene: 8. The length of the CDR3 is 15 residues. Germline CDR1 reads MGHDK; CDR2 reads SYGVNS. The chain's CDR3 is CASSQGQGRVNEQFF. In DNA, the CDR3 is TGTGCCAGCAGTCAGGGACAGGGGAGGGTGAATGAGCAGTTCTTC.

The chain carries TRBV2 and TRBJ1-4; 11 bases are a match to TRBD1. The CDR3 has 14 amino acids. The V segment lost 4 bases and the J segment 7 bases; nucleotides outside the gene matches: 2. CDR1 and CDR2 from the germline V gene are SNHLY and FYNNEI. The CDR3 DNA follows: TGTGCCAGCAGTGTTGGGACAGGGGGTGAAAAACTGTTTTTT. It yields the protein CASSVGTGGEKLFF. Combining the CDR3 with reference TRBV2 and TRBJ1-4 gives the whole variable domain EPEVTQTPSHQVTQMGQEVILRCVPISNHLYFYWYRQILGQKVEFLVSFYNNEISEKSEIFDDQFSVERPDGSNFTLKIRSTKLEDSAMYFCASSVGTGGEKLFFGSGTQLSVL.

The genes are TRBV6-7 and TRBJ2-5; 10 nucleotides line up with TRBD2. TRBV6-7 is annotated as an ORF whose role is uncertain. CDR3 size: 15 residues. V shed 2 bases and J 5 bases; nucleotides not matched to a gene: 5. The CDR3 loop reads CASSYKTSGRETQYF. CDR3 DNA sequence: TGTGCCAGCAGTTACAAGACTAGCGGGCGGGAGACCCAGTACTTC.

The chain employs TRBV11-3 and TRBJ2-2; weak D call: TRBD1 (6 bases). This CDR3 is 15 amino acids long. Germline assignment: CDR1 SGHNT and CDR2 YENEEA. V lost 6 bases, J lost 3 bases, and 14 bases lay in between. The CDR3 here is CASSFGGADTGELFF. In DNA, the CDR3 is TGTGCCAGCAGTTTTGGGGGCGCCGACACCGGGGAGCTGTTTTTT.

The chain is built from TRBV4-1 and TRBJ2-7, with 10 bases identical to TRBD1. The CDR3 loop spans 13 amino acids. V was pared by 5 bases and J by 6 bases, with 4 bases of the junction left unmatched. The germline V gene encodes CDR1 MGHRA and CDR2 YSYEKL. CDR3 bases: TGCGCCAGCAGCACCGGGACAGGGGCCGAGCAGTACTTC. Protein product: CASSTGTGAEQYF.

Note on this clone: A read error may explain this, as a much larger clone is one base away. Other DNA sequences of this sample code for an identical CDR3. J is TRBJ1-1 and V is TRBV30; D is ambiguous. In germline, CDR1 is GTSNPN, CDR2 SVGIG (reference sequence). The CDR3 consists of 11 residues. V was shortened by 2 bases and J by 5 bases, with 6 bases between the two germline ends. CDR3 in amino acids: CAWSRGTEAFF. Here the CDR3 DNA reads TGTGCCTGGAGTAGAGGAACTGAAGCTTTCTTT.